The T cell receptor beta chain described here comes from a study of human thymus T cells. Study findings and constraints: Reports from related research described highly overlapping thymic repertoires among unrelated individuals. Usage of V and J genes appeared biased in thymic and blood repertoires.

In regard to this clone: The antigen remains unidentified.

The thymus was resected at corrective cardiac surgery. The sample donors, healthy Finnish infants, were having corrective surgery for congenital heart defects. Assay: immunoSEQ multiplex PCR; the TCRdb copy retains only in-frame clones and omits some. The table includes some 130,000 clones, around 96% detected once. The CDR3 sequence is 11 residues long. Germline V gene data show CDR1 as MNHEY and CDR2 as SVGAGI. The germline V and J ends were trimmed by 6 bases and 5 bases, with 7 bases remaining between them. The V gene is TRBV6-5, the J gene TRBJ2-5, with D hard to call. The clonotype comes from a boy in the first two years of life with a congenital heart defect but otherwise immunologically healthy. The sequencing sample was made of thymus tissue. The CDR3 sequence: CASRYSETQYF. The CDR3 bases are TGTGCCAGCAGATATAGCGAGACCCAGTACTTC.